The 26 T cell receptor beta chains presented below share a single source sample, sequenced in a study of shared clonotypes between healthy human individuals. CD45RO-negative cells were positively selected for CCR7, leaving out terminally differentiated effector memory CD45RA+ cells. Clones were read by immunoSEQ multiplex PCR, and TCRdb kept only the in-frame ones, dropping some. Counted here are about 2.1 million clones, around 93% occurring once; the ten biggest clones make up around 1.7%. Source material: naive CD8+ T cells from PBMCs. These receptors were collected from a man between 18 and 29 years old in good health. Some clones in this sample may be carry-over from other donors' samples.

In DNA form, the CDR3 reads TGCAGCGTTGTCGGCAGGGGGCCAGATACGCAGTATTTT. Its protein product is CSVVGRGPDTQYF. The genes are TRBV29-1 and TRBJ2-3, with TRBD1 identical over 8 bases. Germline CDR1 and CDR2: SQVTM and ANQGSEA. V gave up 4 bases and J gave up 4 bases; unmatched junction bases: 4. CDR3 length: 13 residues.

This chain joins TRBV5-1 and TRBJ2-2; 9 nucleotides agree with TRBD1. The V and J ends lost 3 bases and 6 bases, in that order; junction bases with no gene match: 9. This CDR3 contains 16 residues. Germline values: CDR1 SGHRS, CDR2 YFSETQ. This CDR3 reads CASSSPGQGIPGELFF. For the CDR3, the DNA is TGCGCCAGCAGCTCTCCGGGACAGGGTATTCCCGGGGAGCTGTTTTTT.

The V and J genes are TRBV14 and TRBJ1-4; D gene ambiguous. Trimming left V 4 bases short and J 4 bases short, with 13 bases between. The germline V gene encodes CDR1 SGHDN and CDR2 FVKESK. CDR3 length equals 15 residues. The chain's CDR3 is CASSPLRGYNEKLFF. For the CDR3, the DNA is TGTGCCAGCAGCCCTCTACGGGGTTATAATGAAAAACTGTTTTTT.

About this clone: The sample holds other DNA sequences that translate to the same CDR3. The chain uses TRBV11-2 and TRBJ2-7, with 7 bases that match TRBD1. Germline trimming cut 5 bases from V and 7 bases from J; bases unmatched to any gene: 5. CDR3 length: 12 residues. CDR1 is SGHAT, CDR2 FQNNGV, per germline. This CDR3 is CASSLDRDEQYF. Here the CDR3 DNA reads TGTGCCAGCAGCCTTGACAGGGATGAGCAGTACTTC.

J is TRBJ2-4 and V is TRBV15; no reliable D call. Between the trimmed V and J ends, which lost 4 bases and 0 bases, there was a span of 13 bases. This CDR3 region has 16 residues. Germline assignment: CDR1 LNHNV and CDR2 YYDKDF (reference sequence). The DNA for the CDR3 is TGTGCCACCAGCACGGGCGCTCCAGAAGCCAAAAACATTCAGTACTTC. Its protein is CATSTGAPEAKNIQYF.

This clone was recorded only once. The chain couples TRBV27 to TRBJ2-7; D is uncertain. The germline V gene has CDR1 MNHEY and CDR2 SMNVEV (reference sequence). Between the trimmed V and J ends, which lost 2 bases and 0 bases, there was a span of 11 bases. This CDR3 is built from 15 residues. CDR3 coding DNA: TGTGCCAGCAGTTTAGCTGGTTACAGCTCCTACGAGCAGTACTTC. It translates to CASSLAGYSSYEQYF.

On this clone: The sample holds other DNA sequences that translate to the same CDR3. The chain is built from TRBV5-1 and TRBJ2-2; D is ambiguous. The CDR3 totals 14 residues. V dropped 0 bases and J dropped 1 base, with 4 bases sitting between them. Germline-derived CDR1 and CDR2 are SGHRS and YFSETQ. CDR3 coding DNA: TGCGCCAGCAGCTTGGGCAGGAACACCGGGGAGCTGTTTTTT. Protein: CASSLGRNTGELFF.

With respect to this clone: Other nucleotide sequences from this sample produce the same CDR3. V and J are TRBV10-3 and TRBJ2-7; D is unclear. V lost 4 bases and J lost 4, with 5 bases in between. Germline V gene lookup returns CDR1 ENHRY and CDR2 SYGVKD. The CDR3 sequence is 11 residues long. CDR3 protein: CAISGAYEQYF. The CDR3 DNA reads as TGTGCCATCAGTGGGGCTTACGAGCAGTACTTC.

This clone was observed a handful of times. The chain couples TRBV20-1 to TRBJ1-2, with TRBD1 matching 7 bases. Looked up from germline, CDR1 is DFQATT and CDR2 is SNEGSKA (reference sequence). The CDR3 is 10 residues long. Trimming cost V 7 bases and J 8 bases; bases outside gene matches: 4. CDR3 region: CSGQGRGYTF. CDR3 in DNA: TGCAGTGGACAGGGCAGGGGCTACACCTTC.

This rearrangement joins TRBV5-1 to TRBJ2-5; TRBD2 matches at 8 bases. This CDR3 contains 13 residues. V was clipped by 7 bases and J by 4 bases; unmatched bases: 6. The germline V gene has CDR1 SGHRS and CDR2 YFSETQ. CDR3 in DNA: TGCGCCAGCTCAGGTCGGGGGGGAGAGACCCAGTACTTC. Translating gives CASSGRGGETQYF.

Points on this clone: Other DNA sequences of this sample code for an identical CDR3. The chain employs TRBV6-6 and TRBJ2-3; D unclear. This CDR3 comprises 13 residues. The germline V and J ends were trimmed by 4 bases and 6 bases, with 11 bases remaining between them. Germline loops: CDR1 MNHNY, CDR2 SVGAGI (reference sequence). CDR3 sequence reads: CASSSSRADTQYF. CDR3 DNA: TGTGCCAGCAGTTCCTCCCGCGCGGATACGCAGTATTTT.

The chain uses TRBV7-9 and TRBJ1-1; D not resolved. V lost 8 bases and J 8 bases, leaving 15 bases between the germline ends. Germline values: CDR1 SEHNR, CDR2 FQNEAQ (reference sequence). The CDR3 contains 12 residues. The CDR3 sequence: CASRFFAEEAFF. As DNA, the CDR3 is TGTGCCAGCCGTTTCTTCGCAGAGGAAGCTTTCTTT.

V is TRBV27 and J is TRBJ2-5, with 9 positions matching TRBD2. Germline trimming cut 6 bases from V and 5 bases from J; bases unmatched to any gene: 10. Looked up from germline, CDR1 is MNHEY and CDR2 is SMNVEV (reference sequence). The CDR3 runs to 15 residues. CDR3 residues: CASSLTAGGDETQYF. CDR3 bases: TGTGCCAGCAGCCTTACCGCGGGAGGGGACGAGACCCAGTACTTC.

V is TRBV4-1 and J is TRBJ2-5, with D unresolved. The CDR3 is 18 residues long. Germline V gives CDR1 MGHRA, CDR2 YSYEKL. The V end was cut by 0 bases, the J end by 4 bases, with 21 bases between. CDR3 protein: CASSQESITTLGVETQYF. The CDR3 coding sequence is TGCGCCAGCAGCCAAGAAAGTATCACTACCCTTGGGGTAGAGACCCAGTACTTC.

The CDR3 DNA follows: TGTGCCAGCAGTTTAGCCAGGGACGACACTGAAGCTTTCTTT. It codes for CASSLARDDTEAFF. This chain links TRBV27 with TRBJ1-1; the D gene is possibly TRBD1 (5 bases). Trimming removed 2 bases at V and 3 bases at J, with 10 bases between. Germline V gives CDR1 MNHEY, CDR2 SMNVEV (reference sequence). This CDR3 has 14 residues.

The chain has TRBV5-1 and TRBJ2-7; 12 nucleotides match TRBD2. The V gene end was trimmed by 7 bases and the J gene end by 3 bases; junction bases not matched to a gene: 5. The CDR3 length is 14 residues. CDR1 SGHRS and CDR2 YFSETQ come from the germline V gene. DNA of the CDR3: TGCGCCAGCCAAGAGGGACTAGCGGGCTACGAGCAGTACTTC. It yields the protein CASQEGLAGYEQYF. Based on the CDR3 plus reference TRBV5-1 and TRBJ2-7, the full variable domain is KAGVTQTPRYLIKTRGQQVTLSCSPISGHRSVSWYQQTPGQGLQFLFEYFSETQRNKGNFPGRFSGRQFSNSRSEMNVSTLELGDSALYLCASQEGLAGYEQYFGPGTRLTVT.

The genes are TRBV27 and TRBJ2-3; a weak D match, TRBD1 (6 bases). V was shortened by 5 bases and J by 1 base, with 25 bases between the two germline ends. Per the germline V gene, CDR1 is MNHEY and CDR2 is SMNVEV (reference sequence). This CDR3 comprises 19 residues. CDR3 DNA sequence: TGTGCCAGCAGTGCTGACGGGGCAGGGGTGCATTGGGGCACAGATACGCAGTATTTT. Encoded protein: CASSADGAGVHWGTDTQYF.

The V gene is TRBV7-9, the J gene TRBJ1-1; D is ambiguous. CDR3 length equals 12 residues. The V end was cut by 4 bases, the J end by 7 bases, with 10 bases between. Looked up from germline, CDR1 is SEHNR and CDR2 is FQNEAQ (reference sequence). The DNA of the CDR3 is TGTGCCAGCAGCTATGGACCCGGTGAAGCTTTCTTT. Translating it yields CASSYGPGEAFF.

This clone was counted a few times. The chain combines TRBV11-1 with TRBJ1-3; D ambiguous. V was shortened by 3 bases and J by 0 bases, with 0 bases between the two germline ends. Per germline, CDR1 SGHAT and CDR2 FQDESV (reference sequence). The CDR3 is 12 amino acids. The CDR3 DNA follows: TGTGCCAGCAGCTTCTCTGGAAACACCATATATTTT. Translated: CASSFSGNTIYF.

Only one count was recorded for this clone. The chain carries TRBV28 and TRBJ1-1; D is uncertain. CDR3 length: 13 amino acids. The V gene lost 6 bases and the J gene lost 3 bases, with 11 bases spanning the gap. Germline V gene data show CDR1 as MDHEN and CDR2 as SYDVKM. The CDR3 coding sequence is TGTGCCAGCAGCCTAACCGATTACACTGAAGCTTTCTTT. Protein sequence: CASSLTDYTEAFF.

This chain connects TRBV11-2 to TRBJ2-3; 12 bases are shared with TRBD2. The germline gives CDR1 SGHAT, CDR2 FQNNGV. This CDR3 region has 17 residues. Germline trimming cut 5 bases from V and 0 bases from J; bases unmatched to any gene: 6. The CDR3 coding sequence is TGTGCCAGCAGCGGCCGGACTAGCGGGACTAGCACAGATACGCAGTATTTT. Protein sequence: CASSGRTSGTSTDTQYF.

The chain joins TRBV28 to TRBJ2-3; 11 positions agree with TRBD1. The CDR3 totals 18 residues. Germline trimming cut 10 bases from V and 4 bases from J; bases unmatched to any gene: 19. The germline V gene encodes CDR1 MDHEN and CDR2 SYDVKM. The CDR3 bases are TGTGCCACCAATGGACAGGGGGCAACGGCGGGAGGTGCAGATACGCAGTATTTT. Translated: CATNGQGATAGGADTQYF.

V is TRBV11-2 and J is TRBJ2-7; maybe TRBD2 (5 bases). Germline-derived CDR1 and CDR2 are SGHAT and FQNNGV. The CDR3 runs to 14 residues. Trimming took 3 bases from V and 7 from J, leaving 16 bases between them. The CDR3: CASSFSGRNEEQYF. In DNA, the CDR3 is TGTGCCAGCAGCTTTAGTGGGAGAAATGAAGAGCAGTACTTC.

This chain connects TRBV10-3 to TRBJ2-1, with 12 bases lining up with TRBD2. Germline assignment: CDR1 ENHRY and CDR2 SYGVKD. CDR3 length: 15 amino acids. With V trimmed by 7 bases and J by 9 bases, 10 bases remained unmatched. CDR3: CAINPTSGSVSEQFF. The CDR3 DNA reads TGTGCCATCAACCCGACTAGCGGGAGCGTTAGTGAGCAGTTCTTC.

Here the CDR3 DNA reads TGTGCCAGCAGTTACGGGGGCGGGAACACTGAAGCTTTCTTT. The encoded protein is CASSYGGGNTEAFF. V usage is TRBV28 and J usage is TRBJ1-1; a possible D gene is TRBD1 (6 bases). This CDR3 comprises 14 residues. CDR1 and CDR2 from the germline V gene are MDHEN and SYDVKM. V was cut by 4 bases and J by 1 base, with 10 bases left in between.

The chain is built from TRBV25-1 and TRBJ1-6; D unclear. CDR1 is MGHDK, CDR2 SYGVNS, per germline. The CDR3 has 14 amino acids. V lost 1 base to trimming and J lost 6 bases, with 7 bases between them. The CDR3 sequence: CASSESGFNSPLHF. The CDR3 coding sequence is TGTGCCAGCAGTGAATCCGGGTTTAATTCACCCCTCCACTTT.